These T cell receptor beta chains were read from a single sample in a study of T cells after yellow fever vaccination. Each CDR3 protein gets one entry after TCRdb re-called the 5' RACE reads with MiXCR. Altogether 250,000 or so distinct CDR3 sequences are present, approximately 3.6% being singletons, with the ten largest covering around a fifth. The sample here was PBMCs, taken 15 days after the yellow fever booster vaccination. These receptors were obtained from a man in his late teens or twenties who received the YFV17D yellow fever vaccine. Each CDR3 is given with its conserved first and last residue.

CDR3: CASSLLGLSENLNTEAFF
V: TRBV28
length: 18

CDR3: CASSPPSRDTGELFF
V: TRBV18
length: 15

CDR3: CSFLDPNYGYTF
V: TRBV20-1
length: 12

CDR3: CASSQVGQNQPQHF
V: TRBV3-1
length: 14

CDR3: CASSSPRTGGPDTQYF
V: TRBV28
length: 16

CDR3: CASSIGQGVTGELFF
V: TRBV5-5
length: 15

CDR3: CASRYTGTVYGYTF
V: TRBV7-2
length: 14

CDR3: CASSLVPTSFTDTQYF
V: TRBV7-9
length: 16

CDR3: CASGDRGNTEAFF
V: TRBV19
length: 13

CDR3: CASSPVRGTQYF
V: TRBV27
length: 12

CDR3: CATSDLDNEQFF
V: TRBV24-1
length: 12

CDR3: CASSLAASSGVETYNEQFF
V: TRBV5-1
length: 19

CDR3: CASSLEGKVGQYF
V: TRBV7-2
length: 13

CDR3: CASSSTTSGGARDTQYF
V: TRBV28
length: 17

CDR3: CASSPEGWQSTDTQYF
V: TRBV12-3/TRBV12-4
length: 16

CDR3: CSGHRNTEAFF
V: TRBV29-1
length: 11

CDR3: CAPEAPPTDTQYF
V: TRBV13
length: 13

CDR3: CASSLNSGANVLTF
V: TRBV7-3
length: 14

CDR3: CASSQESRVGHEQYF
V: TRBV4-3
length: 15

CDR3: CASRPGTDYGYTF
V: TRBV28
length: 13

CDR3: CALGGFDNEQFF
V: TRBV28
length: 12

CDR3: CASSRGTSKAGDTQYF
V: TRBV18
length: 16

CDR3: CASLRDVNSPLHF
V: TRBV25-1
length: 13

CDR3: CASSGTGARSPLHF
V: TRBV9
length: 14

CDR3: CASSTDFYSEQFF
V: TRBV6-2/TRBV6-3
length: 13

CDR3: CASSSGQGQMANYGYTF
V: TRBV18
length: 17

CDR3: CASSLHLTSGDGAQYF
V: TRBV7-2
length: 16

CDR3: CASSPTRDTETQYF
V: TRBV7-2
length: 14

CDR3: CASSETGDTQYF
V: TRBV4-1
length: 12

CDR3: CASTLNTDTQYF
V: TRBV5-1
length: 12

CDR3: CASKFSGSEAFF
V: TRBV25-1
length: 12

CDR3: CASRGQGTQETQYF
V: TRBV5-1
length: 14

CDR3: CSVGGGSYEQYF
V: TRBV29-1
length: 12

CDR3: CASSFRLAGGNTQYF
V: TRBV7-8
length: 15

CDR3: CASSLTGNGYTF
V: TRBV6-5
length: 12

CDR3: CASSHQQGNGGYTF
V: TRBV5-4
length: 14

CDR3: CASARGLLEGEQFF
V: TRBV19
length: 14

CDR3: CASSQIPGTDKQAFF
V: TRBV4-2
length: 15

CDR3: CASSQDKRAGNTIYF
V: TRBV4-2
length: 15

CDR3: CASSFRLGEDEQYF
V: TRBV6-2/TRBV6-3
length: 14

CDR3: CASSSTEYSNQPQHF
V: TRBV7-9
length: 15

CDR3: CASSRTPGTDQETQYF
V: TRBV3-1
length: 16

CDR3: CASSLVPSGGANEQFF
V: TRBV5-6
length: 16

CDR3: CASSYGAGRAYEQYF
V: TRBV6-6
length: 15

CDR3: CASSSYVAGGGYGYTF
V: TRBV5-1
length: 16

CDR3: CASSFFEYNEQFF
V: TRBV7-9
length: 13

CDR3: CASRSRGGTYNEQFF
V: TRBV5-1
length: 15

CDR3: CASSSGTGANEQYF
V: TRBV5-1
length: 14

CDR3: CASSPGQGASYNEQFF
V: TRBV7-9
length: 16

CDR3: CASSQAFSNEQYF
V: TRBV14
length: 13

CDR3: CASRGATAAITTQYF
V: TRBV7-2
length: 15

CDR3: CASSKIATETAYGYTF
V: TRBV5-4
length: 16

CDR3: CAISGDPQGAFF
V: TRBV10-3
length: 12

CDR3: CASGRPGGGTDTQYF
V: TRBV12-3/TRBV12-4
length: 15

CDR3: CASRGGRGYNEQFF
V: TRBV6-6
length: 14